The 21 T cell receptor beta chains presented below share a single source sample, sequenced in a study of T cells in Graves' hyperthyroidism and ophthalmopathy. RNA transcripts provided the source from which TCR beta CDR3 regions were amplified. Initially, a first-round RT-PCR of the TCR CDR3 employed the HTBI primer set. TCRdb processed the multiplex PCR reads anew with MiXCR; each CDR3 protein has one entry. Among a few hundred thousand distinct CDR3 sequences, about 14% were seen once, and the ten largest hold about 14%. Sequencing was done on a sample of blood. The receptors stem from a middle-aged woman with Graves' hyperthyroidism that later progressed to Graves' ophthalmopathy.

This clonotype was seen at least ten times. This chain joins TRBV3-1 and TRBJ1-6; no firm D call. The CDR3 has 16 amino acids. Germline V lookup: CDR1 LGHDT, CDR2 YNNKEL (reference sequence). Trimming removed 0 bases from V and 0 bases from J, with 6 bases in between. The CDR3 protein is CASSQEGSSYNSPLHF. The CDR3 DNA sequence: TGTGCCAGCAGCCAAGAGGGGAGCTCCTATAATTCACCCCTCCACTTT.

This clonotype was recorded many times. In DNA, the CDR3 is TGTGCCTGGAGCCCGAAGGCGGGGGTTAACGAGCAGTACTTC. It translates to CAWSPKAGVNEQYF. This chain uses TRBV30 with TRBJ2-7, with TRBD2 identical over 7 bases. The junction had 10 bases not matched to a gene; V was cut back by 3 bases and J by 5 bases. Germline loops: CDR1 GTSNPN, CDR2 SVGIG (reference sequence). This CDR3 comprises 14 residues.

The chain uses TRBV11-3 and TRBJ2-1; 8 nucleotides match TRBD1. The CDR3 consists of 16 residues. Losses at the gene ends were 3 bases for V and 6 bases for J; bases not matched to a gene: 10. Germline CDR1 and CDR2: SGHNT and YENEEA. CDR3 sequence: CASSLGGTGGPNEQFF. CDR3 in DNA: TGTGCCAGCAGCTTGGGAGGAACAGGGGGACCCAATGAGCAGTTCTTC.

This clonotype was counted ten times or more. V usage is TRBV15 and J usage is TRBJ2-1; 10 nucleotides agree with TRBD2. The J segment lost 0 bases and the V segment lost 5 bases, leaving 7 bases of the junction unmatched. In germline, CDR1 is LNHNV, CDR2 YYDKDF (reference sequence). The CDR3 is 17 amino acids. In DNA, the CDR3 is TGTGCCACCAGCCGTGCTAGCGGGAGCACCTCCTACAATGAGCAGTTCTTC. This encodes CATSRASGSTSYNEQFF.

In this sample, this clonotype turned up many times. This chain uses TRBV6-1 with TRBJ1-5; D is possibly TRBD1 (6 bases). The germline CDR1 and CDR2 sequences are MNHNS and SASEGT. This CDR3 has 14 residues. V shed 7 bases and J shed 3 bases, with 13 bases lying between them. This chain's CDR3 is CASNDQGINQPQHF. The CDR3 DNA follows: TGTGCCAGCAACGACCAGGGGATCAATCAGCCCCAGCATTTT.

This clonotype came up a few times. V usage is TRBV7-2 and J usage is TRBJ2-1, with 7 bases fitting TRBD2. V shed 1 base, J shed 6 bases, and the junction held 9 bases outside the gene matches. The CDR3 totals 16 residues. Per the germline V gene, CDR1 is SGHTA and CDR2 is FQGNSA. The CDR3 loop reads CASSLGGRIVRNEQFF. As DNA, the CDR3 is TGTGCCAGCAGCTTAGGCGGGAGAATCGTTCGCAATGAGCAGTTCTTC.

Notes on this clonotype: At one of its ends the junction is not consistent with the germline gene, which may arise from a read error. The chain has TRBV4-1 and TRBJ2-5; D might be TRBD1 (6 bases). Germline lookup yields CDR1 MGHRA and CDR2 YSYEKL. There are 12 residues in the CDR3. The CDR3 reads CASSRPGETRYF. Here the CDR3 DNA reads TGCGCCAGCAGCCGACCAGGGGAGACCCGGTACTTC.

V and J are TRBV5-4 and TRBJ2-3; tentative D call: TRBD2 (5 bases). Trimming stripped 5 bases from V and 0 bases from J, with 7 bases between. The CDR3 sequence is 13 residues long. Per the germline V gene, CDR1 is SGHNT and CDR2 is YYREEE (reference sequence). CDR3 nucleotides: TGTGCCAGCAGGCGGACTAGCACAGATACGCAGTATTTT. Amino acid sequence: CASRRTSTDTQYF.

The chain combines TRBV2 with TRBJ2-7; 7 nucleotides align to TRBD1. J gave up 2 bases and V 7 bases, and 11 bases lay outside the gene matches. The CDR3 sequence is 15 residues long. From germline, CDR1 is SNHLY and CDR2 FYNNEI. For the CDR3, the DNA is TGTGCCAGCAAGAAGTCCCGGGACAGCGCCTACGAGCAGTACTTC. Encoded protein: CASKKSRDSAYEQYF.

This clonotype was counted ten times or more. CDR3: CASSLTENTEAFF. The CDR3 DNA follows: TGTGCCAGCAGTTTGACGGAGAACACTGAAGCTTTCTTT. This chain links TRBV6-1 with TRBJ1-1; D is ambiguous. Germline-derived CDR1 and CDR2 are MNHNS and SASEGT. The CDR3 is made up of 13 amino acids. V was shortened by 5 bases and J by 1 base, with 8 bases between the two germline ends.

This clonotype was detected only a few times. Likely a read error: the CDR3 ends without its conserved phenylalanine or tryptophan. The V call is TRBV28, the J call TRBJ2-7; possible D gene TRBD2, 5 bases. V lost 7 bases, J lost 2 bases, and 9 bases lay in between. The V gene's germline CDR1 is MDHEN and CDR2 SYDVKM. This CDR3 comprises 12 residues. The CDR3 nucleotides are TGTGCCAGCACTCCGGGGACCTACGAGCAGTACCTC. Translated: CASTPGTYEQYL.

This clonotype was seen only a few times. J is TRBJ2-3 and V is TRBV18; D may be TRBD1 or TRBD2 (5 bases each). Germline V gene lookup returns CDR1 KGHSH and CDR2 LQKENI. Trimming pared 2 bases from V and 6 bases from J, leaving 6 bases between. This CDR3 region has 12 residues. CDR3 amino acids: CASSPEGDTQYF. Here the CDR3 DNA reads TGTGCCAGCTCACCAGAGGGGGATACGCAGTATTTT.

DNA for the CDR3: TGTGCCAGCAGTAAAACCCCCGGGACAGAAGCTTTCTTT. Amino acids: CASSKTPGTEAFF. V and J are TRBV6-2 or TRBV6-3 and TRBJ1-1; D might be TRBD1 (6 bases). V was shortened by 5 bases and J by 8 bases, with 15 bases between the two germline ends. CDR1 MNHEY and CDR2 SVGEGT come from the germline V gene. There are 13 residues in the CDR3.

This clonotype was observed many times. The V call is TRBV28, the J call TRBJ2-7; D uncertain. There are 12 residues in the CDR3. Germline V CDR1 and CDR2: MDHEN, SYDVKM. V lost 6 bases, J lost 3 bases, and 9 bases lay in between. The CDR3 region has the DNA TGTGCCAGCAGCGGAGAGATCTACGAGCAGTACTTC. Translating it yields CASSGEIYEQYF.

This clonotype was seen a few times. This chain uses TRBV30 with TRBJ2-7; D may be TRBD2 (6 bases). The CDR3 length is 12 residues. V was pared by 5 bases and J by 9 bases, with 17 bases between. Germline V lookup: CDR1 GTSNPN, CDR2 SVGIG (reference sequence). In DNA form, the CDR3 reads TGTGCCTGGGGGATGGGACTTTCCGGGCAGTACTTC. Protein product: CAWGMGLSGQYF.

This clonotype was counted many times. This rearrangement joins TRBV19 to TRBJ1-4; 9 bases line up with TRBD1. The V and J ends lost 11 bases and 8 bases, in that order; junction bases with no gene match: 9. The CDR3 has 13 amino acids. Germline V gene data show CDR1 as LNHDA and CDR2 as SQIVND (reference sequence). The CDR3, as DNA: TGTGCCGCCTCCGGGACAGGGTTGGAAAAACTGTTTTTT. It is translated as CAASGTGLEKLFF.

At least ten counts were recorded for this clonotype. This sequence joins TRBV5-1 and TRBJ2-7, with D perhaps TRBD2 (5 bases). The ends were cut back, 0 bases at V and 1 base at J, with 11 bases in the middle. The CDR3 contains 15 residues. Germline V CDR1 and CDR2: SGHRS, YFSETQ. The CDR3 nucleotides are TGCGCCAGCAGCTTGGCCGCCGGGGTTTCCTACGAGCAGTACTTC. This sequence encodes CASSLAAGVSYEQYF.

This clonotype was counted ten times or more. The chain recombines TRBV5-6 with TRBJ2-5; D ambiguous. Germline V gene sequence: CDR1 SGHDT, CDR2 YYEEEE. CDR3 length: 15 amino acids. V lost 0 bases to trimming and J lost 2 bases, with 11 bases between them. CDR3 sequence: CASSLDGTTQETQYF. The CDR3 DNA is TGTGCCAGCAGCTTGGACGGTACCACTCAAGAGACCCAGTACTTC.

At least ten counts were recorded for this clonotype. The DNA for the CDR3 is TGTGCCACCCCAGAAGGTGGGGGGACCCAGTACTTC. Translated, it gives CATPEGGGTQYF. The chain recombines TRBV2 with TRBJ2-5; D assignment may be TRBD1 or TRBD2 (5 bases each). The CDR3 extends over 12 amino acids. CDR1 and CDR2 (germline): SNHLY, FYNNEI. Trimming removed 10 bases at V and 7 bases at J, with 16 bases between.

Ten or more counts support this clonotype. This chain links TRBV12-3 or TRBV12-4 with TRBJ1-2; D not certain. V was shortened by 3 bases and J by 5 bases, with 13 bases between the two germline ends. The CDR3 spans 14 residues. DNA of the CDR3: TGTGCCAGCAGTTTGGGCGAGGAAACTTATGGCTACACCTTC. It translates to CASSLGEETYGYTF.

This clonotype was observed many times. The genes are TRBV11-2 and TRBJ2-7, with TRBD1 identical over 9 bases. CDR1 is SGHAT, CDR2 FQNNGV, per germline. The CDR3 runs to 15 residues. V shed 3 bases, J shed 3 bases, and the junction held 6 bases outside the gene matches. The CDR3 coding sequence is TGTGCCAGCAGCTTTGCCCCGACAGGGGGCTACGAGCAGTACTTC. This sequence encodes CASSFAPTGGYEQYF.